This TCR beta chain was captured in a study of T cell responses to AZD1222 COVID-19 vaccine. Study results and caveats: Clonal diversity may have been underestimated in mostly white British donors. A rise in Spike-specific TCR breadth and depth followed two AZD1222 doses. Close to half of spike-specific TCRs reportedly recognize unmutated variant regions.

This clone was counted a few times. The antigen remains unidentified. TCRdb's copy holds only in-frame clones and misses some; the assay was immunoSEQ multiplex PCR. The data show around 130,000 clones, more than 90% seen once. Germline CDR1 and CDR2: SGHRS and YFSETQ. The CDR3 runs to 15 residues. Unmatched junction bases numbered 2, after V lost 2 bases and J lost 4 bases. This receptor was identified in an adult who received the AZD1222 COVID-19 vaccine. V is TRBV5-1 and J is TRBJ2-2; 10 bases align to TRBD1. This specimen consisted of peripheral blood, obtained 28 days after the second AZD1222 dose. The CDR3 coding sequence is TGCGCCAGCAGCTTATGGACAGGGGGCACCGGGGAGCTGTTTTTT. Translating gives CASSLWTGGTGELFF.